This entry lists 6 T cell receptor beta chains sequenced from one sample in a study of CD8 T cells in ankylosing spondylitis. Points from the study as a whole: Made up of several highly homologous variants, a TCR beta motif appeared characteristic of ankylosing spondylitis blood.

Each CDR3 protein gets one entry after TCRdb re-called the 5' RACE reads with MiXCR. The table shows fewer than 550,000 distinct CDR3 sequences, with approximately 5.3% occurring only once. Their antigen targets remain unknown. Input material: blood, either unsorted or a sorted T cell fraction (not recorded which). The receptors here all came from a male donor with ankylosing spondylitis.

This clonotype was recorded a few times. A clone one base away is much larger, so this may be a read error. CDR3 amino acids: CATSAGTRETQYF. The CDR3 nucleotides read TGTGCCACCAGTGCCGGGACGCGAGAGACCCAGTACTTC. The chain is built from TRBV10-3 and TRBJ2-5, with D perhaps TRBD1 or TRBD2 (5 bases each). This CDR3 is built from 13 residues. Germline assignment: CDR1 ENHRY and CDR2 SYGVKD.

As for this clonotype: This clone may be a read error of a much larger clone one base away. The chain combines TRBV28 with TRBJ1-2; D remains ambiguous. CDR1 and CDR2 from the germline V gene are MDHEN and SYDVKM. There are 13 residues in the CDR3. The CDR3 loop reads CANSLLAERGYTF. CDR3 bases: TGTGCCAACAGTTTATTAGCGGAACGCGGCTACACCTTC.

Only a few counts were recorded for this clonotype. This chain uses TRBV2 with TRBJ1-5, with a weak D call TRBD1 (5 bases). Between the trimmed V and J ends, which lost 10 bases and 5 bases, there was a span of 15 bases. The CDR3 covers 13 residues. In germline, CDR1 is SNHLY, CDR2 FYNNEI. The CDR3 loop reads CATGLSRDQPQHF. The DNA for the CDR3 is TGTGCCACGGGACTTTCCAGGGATCAGCCCCAGCATTTT.

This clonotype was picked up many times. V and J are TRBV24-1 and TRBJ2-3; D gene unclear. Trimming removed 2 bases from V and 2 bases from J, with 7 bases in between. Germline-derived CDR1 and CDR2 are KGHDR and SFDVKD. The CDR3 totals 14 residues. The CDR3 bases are TGTGCCACCAGTGATTCCTGGACCACAGATACGCAGTATTTT. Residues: CATSDSWTTDTQYF.

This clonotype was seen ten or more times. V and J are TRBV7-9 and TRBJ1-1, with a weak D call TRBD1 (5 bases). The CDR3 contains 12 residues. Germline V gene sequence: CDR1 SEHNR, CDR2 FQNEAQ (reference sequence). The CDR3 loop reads CLLGEANTEAFF. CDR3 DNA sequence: TGTCTTTTAGGGGAGGCGAACACTGAAGCTTTCTTT.

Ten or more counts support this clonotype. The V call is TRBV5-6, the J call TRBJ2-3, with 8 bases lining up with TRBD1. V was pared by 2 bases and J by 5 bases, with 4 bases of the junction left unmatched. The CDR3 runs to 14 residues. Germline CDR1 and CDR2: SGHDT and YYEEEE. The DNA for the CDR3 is TGTGCCAGCAGCTTCGACAGGGGTGAAGATACGCAGTATTTT. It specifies CASSFDRGEDTQYF. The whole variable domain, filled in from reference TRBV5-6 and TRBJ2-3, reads DAGVTQSPTHLIKTRGQQVTLRCSPKSGHDTVSWYQQALGQGPQFIFQYYEEEERQRGNFPDRFSGHQFPNYSSELNVNALLLGDSALYLCASSFDRGEDTQYFGPGTRLTVL.